This TCR beta chain was identified during a study of blood T cell repertoires in COVID-19 (dated by TCRdb to 2019 to 2021). Notes on the research overall: Samples from collaborators originated in the United States, Italy and Spain and spanned both the acute and convalescent phases of COVID-19. The material from the prospective study consisted of cDNA or gDNA derived from T cells, B-cell-depleted T cells, or PBMCs. Subjects who had been exposed to COVID-19, were actively infected with it, or had recovered from it provided the deeply sampled blood TCRbeta repertoires that made up the dataset. The repertoires were released in a freely available public database intended as a resource for research on the immune response to SARS-CoV-2. The samples were drawn from two sources: the first 160 participants of the ongoing ImmuneRACE study, and 1,254 subjects contributed by 6 global collaborators. A de-identified subject ID, COVID-19 status, age in years and sex were almost always included in the sample metadata. HLA class I and class II types, where available, came from metadata supplied by the sample provider rather than from assay-based typing. The investigation overall reported the following: How much clinical and demographic metadata was included differed by source and by participant, and the metadata was provided uncurated.

Worth noting for this clone: This receptor's antigen is unknown. Base qualities are not provided; no much larger clone lies one nucleotide away.

Collaborating institutions collected whole blood in K2EDTA tubes following their own protocols. For TCRbeta analysis, collaborators shipped samples as frozen whole blood, isolated PBMCs, or DNA extracted from either of those sample types. Measured from the cysteine to the phenylalanine, the CDR3 is 13 residues long. Only the CDR3 region is kept as DNA, spanning 39 bases read in frame from base 1. V has 1 base trimmed and J has 4 bases trimmed; junction bases matching no gene number 1. CDR1 and CDR2 are drawn from the germline V gene (reference sequence): GTSNPN, SVGIG. TCRbeta CDR3 regions were amplified from genomic DNA by means of the immunoSEQ Assay, a bias-controlled multiplex PCR. The study's own analysis went as follows. The number of nucleated cells in each sample was estimated by amplification of reference gene primers within the assay. Sequence reads were collapsed and filtered to measure the absolute abundance of every unique TCRbeta CDR3 rearrangement. For each sample, productive Simpson clonality was calculated as the square root of Simpson's diversity index over productive rearrangements. Drawn from immuneACCESS, this table holds only the in-frame rearrangements with V and J called that TCRdb kept. Clones are partly lost; checked studies trace under half to an unresolved V gene and leave the rest unexplained. V and J calls plus clone size are reproduced from that table; the DNA served to infer D and trimming. Present in this sample are 78,000 or so clones, about 80% of which were seen just once. Roughly 12% of the sample is in the top ten clones.

Recombination linked TRBV30 to TRBJ1-2, and TRBD1 matches 9 of the central bases. Sequenced input: peripheral blood. The TCR was taken from a man aged 80 or over with acute or convalescent COVID-19. At the DNA level, the sequence is TGTGCCTGGAGTGGGGGACAGGGCTATGGCTACACCTTC. It translates to CAWSGGQGYGYTF.